Here is one T cell receptor (beta chain) with its context. Per the germline V gene, CDR1 is MNHEY and CDR2 is SMNVEV (reference sequence). The CDR3 covers 16 residues. V shed 4 bases and J 1 base; nucleotides not matched to a gene: 5. The method was immunoSEQ multiplex PCR; TCRdb's version includes in-frame clones alone and lacks a portion of them. The profile covers 90,000 to 130,000 clones, with roughly 90% appearing a single time and approximately 1.5% taken by the ten largest. The entry originates in a study of T cell changes during pregnancy in multiple sclerosis. The sequence derives from a female donor with multiple sclerosis, enrolled in a pregnancy study. Sequences were derived from peripheral blood, sampled in the third trimester of pregnancy. The genes are TRBV27 and TRBJ1-5, with 9 bases fitting TRBD1. CDR3: CASSSSGTGSNQPQHF. CDR3 in DNA: TGTGCCAGCAGTTCCTCCGGGACAGGGAGCAATCAGCCCCAGCATTTT.